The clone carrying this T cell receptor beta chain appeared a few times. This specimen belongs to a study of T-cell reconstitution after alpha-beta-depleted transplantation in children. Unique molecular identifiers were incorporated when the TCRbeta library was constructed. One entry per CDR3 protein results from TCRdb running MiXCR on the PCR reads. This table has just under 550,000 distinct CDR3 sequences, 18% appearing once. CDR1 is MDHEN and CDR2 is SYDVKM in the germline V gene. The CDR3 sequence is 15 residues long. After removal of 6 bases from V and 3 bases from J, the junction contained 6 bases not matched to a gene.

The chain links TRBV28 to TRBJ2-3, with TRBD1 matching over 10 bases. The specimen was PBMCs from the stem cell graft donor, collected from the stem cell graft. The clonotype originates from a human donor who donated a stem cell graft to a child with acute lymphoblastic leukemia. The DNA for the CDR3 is TGTGCCAGCAGCATAGGGACAGGGGTGACAGATACGCAGTATTTT. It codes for CASSIGTGVTDTQYF.